These T cell receptor beta chains were read from a single sample in a study of blood T cell repertoires in COVID-19. Some clones are missing from TCRdb's copy, which holds only in-frame ones; the method was immunoSEQ multiplex PCR. The table has about 250,000 clones, 85% seen once. The sequencing sample was made of peripheral blood. The receptor set was obtained from a man aged 45-65 years with active or convalescent COVID-19. Each CDR3 is given with its conserved first and last residue. Each record gives: D gene, V gene, clone size, J gene, CDR3 DNA, CDR3 protein. A D gene is named only where the DNA matches it firmly. Rows give clone size only sometimes, using once, few, many, or a class for an expanded clone.

TRBD1	TRBV7-6	NA	TRBJ2-6	TGTGCCAGCAGCGACCGAGGGACAGGTAGCTCTGGGGCCAACGTCCTGACTTTC	CASSDRGTGSSGANVLTF
TRBD2	TRBV7-9	NA	TRBJ2-3	TGTGCCAGCAACGATAACGCGGGAGGGAGCACAGATACGCAGTATTTT	CASNDNAGGSTDTQYF
TRBD1	TRBV10-3	NA	TRBJ2-7	TGTGCCATCAGTGGACGGACAGGGGCCTACGAGCAGTACTTC	CAISGRTGAYEQYF
TRBD1	TRBV30	once	TRBJ1-5	TGTGCCTGGGACAGGGGACCTTATAGCAATCAGCCCCAGCATTTT	CAWDRGPYSNQPQHF
TRBD1	TRBV4-2	NA	TRBJ1-4	TGTGCCAGCAGCCAAGCCAGGGGGCTAGCTAATGAAAAACTGTTTTTT	CASSQARGLANEKLFF
TRBD2	TRBV6-4	NA	TRBJ2-1	TGTGCCAGCAGTGAATTTGGTAGCGGGGACTACAATGAGCAGTTCTTC	CASSEFGSGDYNEQFF
TRBD1	TRBV11-3	NA	TRBJ2-7	TGTGCCAGCAGCTTACGCTTGAGCCGGGACAGAGGTCCCTACGAGCAGTACTTC	CASSLRLSRDRGPYEQYF
TRBD1	TRBV19	NA	TRBJ1-2	TGTGCCAGTAACCCAGACAGGGGATCTAAGGGCTACACCTTC	CASNPDRGSKGYTF
NA	TRBV7-2	NA	TRBJ2-3	TGTGCCAGCAGCGTCGGACTCCTCCGCACAGATACGCAGTATTTT	CASSVGLLRTDTQYF
NA	TRBV2	once	TRBJ1-5	TGTGCCAGCACTCCGGGTTTGGGCAATCAGCCCCAGCATTTT	CASTPGLGNQPQHF
TRBD1	TRBV19	NA	TRBJ1-4	TGTGCCAGTAGTGACAGGGTGCGTGAAAAACTGTTTTTT	CASSDRVREKLFF
TRBD2	TRBV29-1	NA	TRBJ2-1	TGCAGCGTTGAACCCGGGACTAGCGGAACCTACAATGAGCAGTTCTTC	CSVEPGTSGTYNEQFF
NA	TRBV28	NA	TRBJ2-2	TGTGCCAGCAGGGACGGGACTTCCACCGGGGAGCTGTTTTTT	CASRDGTSTGELFF
TRBD1	TRBV5-1	NA	TRBJ2-3	TGCGCCAGCAGCTCCACCCCGGGACAGGGGACAGATACGCAGTATTTT	CASSSTPGQGTDTQYF